This T cell receptor (beta chain) was identified in a study of CD8 T cells in Susac syndrome. Reverse transcription of about 0.5 to 1 ug RNA was carried out with random hexamers. TCRdb fed the immunoSEQ multiplex PCR reads into MiXCR, producing one record per CDR3 protein. The sample consists of 150,000 to 200,000 distinct CDR3 sequences, around 96% of them appearing once. The study's findings and limits: TCR sequencing and HLA analysis covered a relatively small number of individuals.

The T cells that were sequenced for TCR beta were CD8+ and CD4+ cells from blood. TEMRA cells underwent FACS enrichment and CD8+ and CD4+ T cells underwent negative isolation. V lost 5 bases and J lost 3, with 11 bases in between. This CDR3 is 13 amino acids long. Concerning this clonotype itself: Its specificity is unknown.

This rearrangement joins TRBV12-3 or TRBV12-4 to TRBJ2-7; perhaps TRBD2 as D (6 bases). Sequencing was carried out using CD4+ T cells from PBMCs. This clonotype was obtained from a human donor with multiple sclerosis. CDR3 DNA sequence: TGTGCCAGCAGTCGGGACTCGTACTACGAGCAGTACTTC. It is translated as CASSRDSYYEQYF.